The rows below give T cell receptor beta chains drawn from one sample of a study of sequential checkpoint blockade in melanoma. The repertoire was sequenced with immunoSEQ multiplex PCR; TCRdb's copy has only in-frame clones and lacks some. The sample contains thousands of clones, roughly 28% of which appear only once. Source: tumor tissue (inferred from file names), taken from a patient given nivolumab and ipilimumab in sequence. These receptors all stem from a human donor with melanoma. The CDR3 runs from the conserved cysteine through the conserved F or W. The order of the fields is clone size, D gene, J gene, V gene, CDR3 length, CDR3 DNA, CDR3 protein. A D gene is named only where the DNA matches it firmly. Clone size appears in some rows only: once, few, many, or a class for an expanded clone.

>NA|TRBD1|TRBJ1-6|TRBV5-1|16
TGCGCCAGCAGAATCTACTTACAGGGGGCGGAATCACCCCTCCACTTT
CASRIYLQGAESPLHF
>NA|NA|TRBJ2-2|TRBV19|19
TGTGCCAGTAGTATAGACGGATCTCTGACAGGTCCCCGGGCCGGGGAGCTGTTTTTT
CASSIDGSLTGPRAGELFF
>NA|NA|TRBJ1-5|TRBV11-3|15
TGTGCCAGCAGCTTAGTCGGGGGTAGCAATCAGCCCCAGCATTTT
CASSLVGGSNQPQHF
>NA|NA|TRBJ1-4|TRBV14|13
TGTGCCAGCAGCCCAAGACAGGACGAAAAACTGTTTTTT
CASSPRQDEKLFF
>few|NA|TRBJ1-4|TRBV6-8|13
TGTGCCAGCACCCACAGCCCTGTGGAAAAACTGTTTTTT
CASTHSPVEKLFF
>NA|NA|TRBJ2-4|TRBV30|14
TGTGCCTGGAGTGGCGTGCTAGCCAAAAACATTCAGTACTTC
CAWSGVLAKNIQYF
>NA|NA|TRBJ2-7|TRBV1|15
TGCGCCAGCAGCCAAACCACAGGGGGCGGCTACGAGCAGTACTTC
CASSQTTGGGYEQYF
>NA|TRBD1|TRBJ1-2|TRBV11-3|14
TGTGCCAGCAGCTTGGGGCAGGGGGACTATGGCTACACCTTC
CASSLGQGDYGYTF
>few|NA|TRBJ1-1|TRBV6-8|13
TGTGCCAGCAGTTACTTCGGGGACACTGAAGCTTTCTTT
CASSYFGDTEAFF
>NA|NA|TRBJ1-2|TRBV30|11
TGTGCCTGGATGGTAACTTTTAGCTACACCTTC
CAWMVTFSYTF
>NA|NA|TRBJ2-2|TRBV14|16
TGTGCCAGCAGCCGCCACCTCCCGGGAAACACCGGGGAGCTGTTTTTT
CASSRHLPGNTGELFF
>NA|TRBD1|TRBJ1-3|TRBV18|16
TGTGCCAGCTCACTGGACAGGGATTTCTCTGGAAACACCATATATTTT
CASSLDRDFSGNTIYF
>few|TRBD2|TRBJ2-3|TRBV6-8|20
TGTGCCAGCAGTACCTATAAGACTAGCGCGGGAGAACTTGGCACAGATACGCAGTATTTT
CASSTYKTSAGELGTDTQYF
>NA|NA|TRBJ2-7|TRBV18|14
TGTGCCAGCTCACCACCGACACTTTCCTACGAGCAGTACTTC
CASSPPTLSYEQYF
>NA|NA|TRBJ2-3|TRBV23-1|13
TGCGCCAGCAGTACTCTAGAGACAGATACGCAGTATTTT
CASSTLETDTQYF
>few|NA|TRBJ2-3|TRBV6-8|14
TGTGCCAGCAGGGGAGGCTTCGCGGCAGATACGCAGTATTTT
CASRGGFAADTQYF
>few|NA|TRBJ2-5|TRBV11-3|15
TGTGCCAGCAGCCCGCTTGGGGGGACCCAAGAGACCCAGTACTTC
CASSPLGGTQETQYF
>many|NA|TRBJ1-6|TRBV11-3|14
TGTGCCAGCAGCTTAGACGGTTATAATTCACCCCTCCACTTT
CASSLDGYNSPLHF
>NA|NA|TRBJ2-7|TRBV6-8|15
TGTGCCAGCAGTCCATCGGACAACGTCAGGGTCGAGCAGTACTTC
CASSPSDNVRVEQYF
>NA|NA|TRBJ2-7|TRBV29-1|13
TGCAGCGTTGTAGGGGGCTCGGGAGACGAGCAGTACTTC
CSVVGGSGDEQYF
>few|NA|TRBJ2-2|TRBV6-8|14
TGTGCCAGCAGTTATCAACCGAACACCGGGGAGCTGTTTTTT
CASSYQPNTGELFF
>NA|NA|TRBJ1-3|TRBV19|16
TGTGCCAGTAGTATCTCGGGCCAGGGGACTGGAAACACCATATATTTT
CASSISGQGTGNTIYF
>medium-sized|TRBD2|TRBJ2-2|TRBV11-3|16
TGTGCCAGCAGCCCCAGAAATAGCGGGGAGTTCGGGGAGCTGTTTTTT
CASSPRNSGEFGELFF
>NA|NA|TRBJ2-1|TRBV5-1|15
TGCGCCAGCAGCTTGGGGACAAACCCCTACAATGAGCAGTTCTTC
CASSLGTNPYNEQFF
>NA|NA|TRBJ2-7|TRBV6-8|14
TGTGCCAGCAACCCACCTTGGGGGGCGGACGAGCAGTACTTC
CASNPPWGADEQYF
>NA|NA|TRBJ2-3|TRBV7-6|14
TGTGCCAGCAGCCCTCCACTAGACACAGATACGCAGTATTTT
CASSPPLDTDTQYF